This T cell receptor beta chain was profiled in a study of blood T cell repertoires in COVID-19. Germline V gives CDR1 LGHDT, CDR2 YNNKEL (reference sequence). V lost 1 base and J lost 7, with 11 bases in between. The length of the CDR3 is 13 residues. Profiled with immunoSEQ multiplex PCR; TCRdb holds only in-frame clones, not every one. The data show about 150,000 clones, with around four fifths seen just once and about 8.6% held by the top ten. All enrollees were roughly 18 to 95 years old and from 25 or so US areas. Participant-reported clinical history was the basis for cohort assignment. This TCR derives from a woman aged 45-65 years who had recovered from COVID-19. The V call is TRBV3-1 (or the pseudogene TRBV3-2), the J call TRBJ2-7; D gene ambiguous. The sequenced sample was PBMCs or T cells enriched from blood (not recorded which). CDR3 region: CASSQGAPWEQYF. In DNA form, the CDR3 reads TGTGCCAGCAGCCAAGGGGCCCCCTGGGAGCAGTACTTC.